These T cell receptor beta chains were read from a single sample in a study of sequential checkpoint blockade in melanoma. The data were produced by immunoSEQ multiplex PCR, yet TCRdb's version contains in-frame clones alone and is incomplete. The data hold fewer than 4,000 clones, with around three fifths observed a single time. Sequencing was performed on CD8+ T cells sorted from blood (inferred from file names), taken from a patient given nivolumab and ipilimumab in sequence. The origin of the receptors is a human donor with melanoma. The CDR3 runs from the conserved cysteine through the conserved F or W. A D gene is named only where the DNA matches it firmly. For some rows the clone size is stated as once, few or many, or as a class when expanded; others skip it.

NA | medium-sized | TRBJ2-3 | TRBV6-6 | TGTGCCAGCAGTTATTGGGCACTGAGCACAGATACGCAGTATTTT | CASSYWALSTDTQYF
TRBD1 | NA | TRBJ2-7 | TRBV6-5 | TGTGCCACCAAGGGGATTACAGGGGACCGCTACGAGCAGTACTTC | CATKGITGDRYEQYF
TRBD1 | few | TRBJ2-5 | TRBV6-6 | TGTGCCAGCGGGGACAGGCCGTTGGAGACCCAGTACTTC | CASGDRPLETQYF
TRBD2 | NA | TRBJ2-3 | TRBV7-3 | TGTGCCAGCAGCGCCACTAGCGGGATAACAGATACGCAGTATTTT | CASSATSGITDTQYF
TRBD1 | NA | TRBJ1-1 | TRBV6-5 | TGTGCCAGCAGTTACTCTTCGACAGGGTTGGGAACTGAAGCTTTCTTT | CASSYSSTGLGTEAFF
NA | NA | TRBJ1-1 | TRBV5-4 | TGTGCCAGCAGCCAAGGACTTGAAGCTTTCTTT | CASSQGLEAFF
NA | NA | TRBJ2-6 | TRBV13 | TGTGCCAGCAGCTATCGGACAGAGAAACCCTCTGGGGCCAACGTCCTGACTTTC | CASSYRTEKPSGANVLTF
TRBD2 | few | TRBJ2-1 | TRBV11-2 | TGTGCCAGCAGCCCGGGACTAGGCCCTCACAATGAGCAGTTCTTC | CASSPGLGPHNEQFF
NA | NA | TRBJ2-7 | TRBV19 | TGTGCCAGTAGTATAGGTCCCAGCTCCTACGAGCAGTACTTC | CASSIGPSSYEQYF
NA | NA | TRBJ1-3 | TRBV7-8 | TGTGCCAGCAGCCCTAGCCCGCCCTCTGGAAACACCATATATTTT | CASSPSPPSGNTIYF
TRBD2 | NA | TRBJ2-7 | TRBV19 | TGTGCCAGTAGTGGGGCGGGAGCCTACGAGCAGTACTTC | CASSGAGAYEQYF
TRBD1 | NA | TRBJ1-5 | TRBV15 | TGTGCCACCAGCAGAGATAGGGGGCCTAATCAGCCCCAGCATTTT | CATSRDRGPNQPQHF
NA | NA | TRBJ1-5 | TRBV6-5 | TGTGCCAGCAGTCCCCCGGGGTGGACCCAGCATTTT | CASSPPGWTQHF
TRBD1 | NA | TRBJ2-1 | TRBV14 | TGTGCCAGCAGCCAAGATTGGGACAGGGTCGTACACAATGAGCAGTTCTTC | CASSQDWDRVVHNEQFF
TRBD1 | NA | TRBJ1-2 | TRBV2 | TGTGCCAGCAGTATACCACGGGGAGAGGGGGCCTGGAGCTATGGCTACACCTTC | CASSIPRGEGAWSYGYTF
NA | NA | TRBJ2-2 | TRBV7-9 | TGTGCCAGCAGCTTATCACTAACGACCGGGGAGCTGTTTTTT | CASSLSLTTGELFF
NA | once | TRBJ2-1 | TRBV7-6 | TGTGCCAGCAGTTCAGACCGGGACTTCCCAAACAATGAGCAGTTCTTC | CASSSDRDFPNNEQFF
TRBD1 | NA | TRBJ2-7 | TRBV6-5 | TGTGCCAGCAGTGCACGGACAGGGGCCCCCTACGAGCAGTACTTC | CASSARTGAPYEQYF
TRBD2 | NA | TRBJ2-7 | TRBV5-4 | TGTGCCAGCAGCTCCGGGACCCCGGGGGACTACCTCTACGAGCAGTACTTC | CASSSGTPGDYLYEQYF
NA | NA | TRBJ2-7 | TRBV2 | TGTGCCAGCAGTGGGAGGGGTAGCATCTACGAGCAGTACTTC | CASSGRGSIYEQYF
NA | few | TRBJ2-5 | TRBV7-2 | TGTGCCAGCAGCCCAGATCCCCAGGGTATGTGGGAGACCCAGTACTTC | CASSPDPQGMWETQYF
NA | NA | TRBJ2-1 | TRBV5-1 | TGCGCCAGCAGCACCCGATGGGGCGAGCAGTTCTTC | CASSTRWGEQFF
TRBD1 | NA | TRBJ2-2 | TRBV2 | TGTGCCAGCAGTGATTACAGGGGCCCTAACACCGGGGAGCTGTTTTTT | CASSDYRGPNTGELFF
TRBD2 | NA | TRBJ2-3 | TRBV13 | TGTGCCAGCAGCCCCCGACTAGCCAAAGATACGCAGTATTTT | CASSPRLAKDTQYF
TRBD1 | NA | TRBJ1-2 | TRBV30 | TGTGCCTGGACGACCGTCACAGGGGGAAGGGTGGGCTACACCTTC | CAWTTVTGGRVGYTF
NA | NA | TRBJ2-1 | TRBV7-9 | TGTGCCAGCAGTGCAAGGGGGGGGCTTTCCTACAATGAGCAGTTCTTC | CASSARGGLSYNEQFF
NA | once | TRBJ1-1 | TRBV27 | TGTGCCAGCAGTTTATTTGGGGGCGACACTGAAGCTTTCTTT | CASSLFGGDTEAFF
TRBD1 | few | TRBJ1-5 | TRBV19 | TGTGCCAGTAGTAAAGGGACAGGGAACCAGCCCCAGCATTTT | CASSKGTGNQPQHF
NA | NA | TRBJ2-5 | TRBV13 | TGTGCCAGCAGCTTTTCCGGCCAAGAGACCCAGTACTTC | CASSFSGQETQYF
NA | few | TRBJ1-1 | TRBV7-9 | TGTGCCAGCAGCCCGATCGGGAGGGTAACTGAAGCTTTCTTT | CASSPIGRVTEAFF
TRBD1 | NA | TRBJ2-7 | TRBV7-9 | TGTGCCAGCAGCTTCTCCGGGACAGCCTACGAGCAGTACTTC | CASSFSGTAYEQYF
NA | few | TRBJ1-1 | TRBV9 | TGTGCCAGCAGCGACGGGGGTGGGACTGAAGCTTTCTTT | CASSDGGGTEAFF